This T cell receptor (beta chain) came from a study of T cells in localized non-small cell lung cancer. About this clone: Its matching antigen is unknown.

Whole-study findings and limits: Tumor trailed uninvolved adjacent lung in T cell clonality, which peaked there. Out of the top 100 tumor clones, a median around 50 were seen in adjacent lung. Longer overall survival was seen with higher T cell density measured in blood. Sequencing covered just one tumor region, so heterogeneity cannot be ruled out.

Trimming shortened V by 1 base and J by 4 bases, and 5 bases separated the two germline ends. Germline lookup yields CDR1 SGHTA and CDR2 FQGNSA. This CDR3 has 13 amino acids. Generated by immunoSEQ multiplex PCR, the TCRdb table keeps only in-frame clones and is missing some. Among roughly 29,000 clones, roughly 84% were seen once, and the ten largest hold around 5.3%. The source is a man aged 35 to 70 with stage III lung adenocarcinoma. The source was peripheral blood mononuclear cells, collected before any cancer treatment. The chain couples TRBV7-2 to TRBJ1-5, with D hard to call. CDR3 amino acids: CASSLVRNQPQHF. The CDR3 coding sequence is TGTGCCAGCAGCTTAGTCCGAAATCAGCCCCAGCATTTT.